Shown below are 26 T cell receptor beta chains from a single sample sequenced in a study of OX40 agonist ivuxolimab in advanced cancers. Sequencing used immunoSEQ multiplex PCR; TCRdb keeps in-frame clones, though not all of them. The table includes fewer than 25,000 clones, around 67% detected once. Sequenced material: CD4+ or CD8+ T cells sorted from blood, taken in a trial of the OX40 agonist ivuxolimab. The receptors were gathered from an adult with an advanced solid tumor such as melanoma, head and neck, liver or kidney cancer.

The chain is built from TRBV5-4 and TRBJ2-3, with TRBD1 as a possible D gene (5 bases). The germline V gene encodes CDR1 SGHNT and CDR2 YYREEE (reference sequence). This CDR3 is 17 amino acids long. Between the trimmed V and J ends, which lost 4 bases and 5 bases, there was a span of 23 bases. The CDR3 here is CASSQVRGDSLRDTQYF. The CDR3 nucleotides read TGTGCCAGCAGCCAAGTAAGGGGCGACTCTCTGAGAGATACGCAGTATTTT.

V gene TRBV9 combines with J gene TRBJ2-1; 8 bases agree with TRBD2. V lost 4 bases and J lost 4; bases outside the gene matches: 13. CDR3 length: 17 amino acids. The germline V gene has CDR1 SGDLS and CDR2 YYNGEE. The CDR3 loop reads CASSQKGTSGPYNEQFF. The CDR3 DNA reads as TGTGCCAGCAGCCAAAAGGGTACTAGCGGCCCGTACAATGAGCAGTTCTTC.

The chain carries TRBV5-8 and TRBJ1-2; the match to TRBD1 covers 11 bases. The CDR3 is 14 amino acids. Unmatched junction bases numbered 5, after V lost 6 bases and J lost 4 bases. Germline-derived CDR1 and CDR2 are SGHTS and YDEGEE. The CDR3 loop is CASNSGTGGYGYTF. The CDR3 DNA sequence: TGTGCCAGCAATTCCGGGACAGGGGGCTATGGCTACACCTTC. The full variable domain, with the rest looked up from reference TRBV5-8 and TRBJ1-2, is EAGVTQSPTHLIKTRGQQATLRCSPISGHTSVYWYQQALGLGLQFLLWYDEGEERNRGNFPPRFSGRQFPNYSSELNVNALELEDSALYLCASNSGTGGYGYTFGSGTRLTVV.

V usage is TRBV10-3 and J usage is TRBJ2-5, with D tentatively TRBD2 (5 bases). The V gene's germline CDR1 is ENHRY and CDR2 SYGVKD. Trimming cost V 2 bases and J 1 base, with 8 bases left between them. The CDR3 is 14 amino acids. In nucleotides, the CDR3 is TGTGCCATCAGTGAGCCGGACTTCCAAGAGACCCAGTACTTC. It is translated as CAISEPDFQETQYF.

The V and J genes are TRBV11-2 and TRBJ2-3; 8 bases match TRBD2. V was clipped by 3 bases and J by 0 bases; unmatched bases: 11. CDR1 and CDR2 from the germline V gene are SGHAT and FQNNGV. The CDR3 totals 18 residues. The CDR3 nucleotides are TGTGCCAGCAGCTTGTCTCACGGGGGGGCGTGGAGCACAGATACGCAGTATTTT. The encoded protein is CASSLSHGGAWSTDTQYF.

This clone was counted between two and nine times. The chain is built from TRBV7-9 and TRBJ1-2, with D maybe TRBD1 (5 bases). With 6 bases removed from V and 3 bases from J, the gap between germline ends came to 20 bases. Germline assignment: CDR1 SEHNR and CDR2 FQNEAQ (reference sequence). The CDR3 has 16 residues. CDR3 amino acids: CASSFRTVSGDYGYTF. The CDR3 DNA reads TGTGCCAGCAGTTTCAGGACCGTCTCGGGGGACTATGGCTACACCTTC.

V gene TRBV6-5 combines with J gene TRBJ2-4; D is undetermined. The V and J ends lost 6 bases and 5 bases respectively, with 14 bases between them. Germline V CDR1 and CDR2: MNHEY, SVGAGI. This CDR3 contains 14 residues. In DNA form, the CDR3 reads TGTGCCAGCAGCGGCGTGGGGTCAGAAAACATTCAGTACTTC. Translated: CASSGVGSENIQYF.

This chain uses TRBV2 with TRBJ2-1; 9 bases fit TRBD2. Trimming removed 4 bases from V and 0 bases from J; junction bases left unmatched: 7. The germline V gene encodes CDR1 SNHLY and CDR2 FYNNEI. This CDR3 has 17 amino acids. Here the CDR3 reads CASSAWRGGPSYNEQFF. Written as DNA, the CDR3 is TGTGCCAGCAGTGCCTGGCGGGGGGGCCCCTCCTACAATGAGCAGTTCTTC.

V is TRBV6-5 and J is TRBJ2-2; D gene ambiguous. The CDR3 extends over 15 amino acids. Germline CDR1 and CDR2: MNHEY and SVGAGI. Trimming shortened V by 2 bases and J by 5 bases, and 12 bases separated the two germline ends. The CDR3 bases are TGTGCCAGCAGTTACCCCGCGGACGGGACCGGGGAGCTGTTTTTT. It encodes CASSYPADGTGELFF.

The chain couples TRBV7-3 to TRBJ1-1; 11 bases agree with TRBD1. Germline trimming cut 4 bases from V and 5 bases from J; bases unmatched to any gene: 3. The CDR3 has 14 residues. Per germline, CDR1 SGHTA and CDR2 FQGTGA. The CDR3 sequence: CASSSGQGATEAFF. CDR3 bases: TGTGCCAGCAGCTCCGGACAGGGGGCAACTGAAGCTTTCTTT.

The gene calls are TRBV14 and TRBJ2-7; D might be TRBD2 (5 bases). The CDR3 covers 15 residues. The V end lost 4 bases, the J end lost 2 bases, and 15 bases lay between the germline ends. The germline gives CDR1 SGHDN, CDR2 FVKESK. The CDR3 sequence: CASSLWSGETYEQYF. Here the CDR3 DNA reads TGTGCCAGCAGCCTCTGGAGCGGTGAGACCTACGAGCAGTACTTC.

This chain uses TRBV11-2 with TRBJ2-1, with D possibly being TRBD2 (6 bases). V was clipped by 5 bases and J by 0 bases, with 11 bases between them. Germline lookup yields CDR1 SGHAT and CDR2 FQNNGV. The length of the CDR3 is 15 residues. The CDR3 region has the DNA TGTGCCAGCAGCGGCGGGGAGAGCTCCTACAATGAGCAGTTCTTC. It translates to CASSGGESSYNEQFF.

This clone has just a few counts. The chain has TRBV19 and TRBJ2-1; TRBD2 matches 12 bases. The trim removed 6 bases at V and 4 bases at J, leaving 7 bases unmatched. The CDR3 spans 16 residues. Per germline, CDR1 LNHDA and CDR2 SQIVND (reference sequence). The CDR3 region is CASSHGTSGPYNEQFF. CDR3 coding DNA: TGTGCCAGTAGCCACGGGACTAGCGGGCCATACAATGAGCAGTTCTTC. Based on the CDR3 plus reference TRBV19 and TRBJ2-1, the full variable domain is DGGITQSPKYLFRKEGQNVTLSCEQNLNHDAMYWYRQDPGQGLRLIYYSQIVNDFQKGDIAEGYSVSREKKESFPLTVTSAQKNPTAFYLCASSHGTSGPYNEQFFGPGTRLTVL.

This chain links TRBV5-1 with TRBJ1-1, with D unclear. From germline, CDR1 is SGHRS and CDR2 YFSETQ. This CDR3 region has 13 residues. The V end was cut by 0 bases, the J end by 0 bases, with 3 bases between. The CDR3 loop reads CASSLGMNTEAFF. The CDR3 DNA follows: TGCGCCAGCAGCTTGGGTATGAACACTGAAGCTTTCTTT. Full variable domain (missing parts from reference TRBV5-1 and TRBJ1-1): KAGVTQTPRYLIKTRGQQVTLSCSPISGHRSVSWYQQTPGQGLQFLFEYFSETQRNKGNFPGRFSGRQFSNSRSEMNVSTLELGDSALYLCASSLGMNTEAFFGQGTRLTVV.

Only one count was recorded for this clone. The chain has TRBV7-2 and TRBJ1-2; the D is unclear. Trimming stripped 6 bases from V and 8 bases from J, with 19 bases between. Germline CDR1 SGHTA, CDR2 FQGNSA. CDR3 size: 14 residues. CDR3 nucleotide sequence: TGTGCCAGCAGTTACGAGAGAGACCTGAGAGGCTACACCTTC. Translating gives CASSYERDLRGYTF.

The chain carries TRBV27 and TRBJ2-3; 7 positions match TRBD2. Germline V gene lookup returns CDR1 MNHEY and CDR2 SMNVEV (reference sequence). This CDR3 spans 17 amino acids. V shed 3 bases and J 0 bases; nucleotides not matched to a gene: 9. CDR3 nucleotides: TGTGCCAGCAGTTTGGAGTTCGGCGGGGGAAGCACAGATACGCAGTATTTT. Translated: CASSLEFGGGSTDTQYF.

The J gene is TRBJ2-1, the V gene TRBV7-3, with 11 bases fitting TRBD2. The ends lost 2 bases at V and 5 bases at J; junction bases unmatched: 5. CDR3 length: 16 residues. CDR1 and CDR2 (germline): SGHTA, FQGTGA. The CDR3 is CASSLLAGGLDNEQFF. The DNA for the CDR3 is TGTGCCAGCAGCTTATTAGCGGGGGGGCTTGACAATGAGCAGTTCTTC.

The chain couples TRBV4-1 to TRBJ1-3; D uncertain. The V end lost 0 bases, the J end lost 0 bases, and 9 bases lay between the germline ends. This CDR3 has 16 residues. Looked up from germline, CDR1 is MGHRA and CDR2 is YSYEKL. The CDR3 is CASSQEVTYSGNTIYF. Written as DNA, the CDR3 is TGCGCCAGCAGCCAAGAAGTCACCTACTCTGGAAACACCATATATTTT.

This clone has only a few counts. The chain recombines TRBV5-4 with TRBJ2-1; D tentatively fits TRBD1 or TRBD2 (5 bases each). The CDR3 covers 13 residues. The ends were cut back, 4 bases at V and 5 bases at J, with 10 bases in the middle. The V gene's germline CDR1 is SGHNT and CDR2 YYREEE (reference sequence). CDR3: CASSIGTNNEQFF. In DNA form, the CDR3 reads TGTGCCAGCAGCATCGGGACCAACAATGAGCAGTTCTTC.

J is TRBJ2-3 and V is TRBV5-6; 9 bases match TRBD2. Per the germline V gene, CDR1 is SGHDT and CDR2 is YYEEEE. This CDR3 has 16 amino acids. Losses at the gene ends were 2 bases for V and 3 bases for J; bases not matched to a gene: 7. CDR3 region: CASSLLAGPGTDTQYF. Written as DNA, the CDR3 is TGTGCCAGCAGCTTACTAGCGGGCCCTGGGACAGATACGCAGTATTTT.

The sample holds one count of this clone. The chain couples TRBV2 to TRBJ2-6; D might be TRBD1 (6 bases). Germline CDR1 SNHLY, CDR2 FYNNEI. V lost 7 bases and J lost 4, with 8 bases in between. The length of the CDR3 is 13 residues. Here the CDR3 reads CASTGVGANVLTF. The CDR3 DNA sequence: TGTGCCAGCACAGGGGTGGGGGCCAACGTCCTGACTTTC.

The V call is TRBV7-6, the J call TRBJ2-3; 7 positions match TRBD2. Germline loops: CDR1 SGHVS, CDR2 FNYEAQ. Unmatched junction bases numbered 9, after V lost 4 bases and J lost 2 bases. CDR3 length: 16 amino acids. DNA for the CDR3: TGTGCCAGCAGCTCCTCGTGGGGGGGGAACACAGATACGCAGTATTTT. It translates to CASSSSWGGNTDTQYF.

The chain couples TRBV30 to TRBJ1-5; D not resolved. This CDR3 region has 15 residues. The germline V and J ends were trimmed by 2 bases and 0 bases, with 11 bases remaining between them. Germline V gene lookup returns CDR1 GTSNPN and CDR2 SVGIG (reference sequence). The CDR3, as DNA: TGTGCCTGGAGTTCCGCAGCATATAGCAATCAGCCCCAGCATTTT. Its protein product is CAWSSAAYSNQPQHF.

The chain employs TRBV7-6 and TRBJ1-2, with D tentatively TRBD1 (5 bases). The germline V and J ends were trimmed by 1 base and 0 bases, with 9 bases remaining between them. CDR3 size: 15 residues. Per germline, CDR1 SGHVS and CDR2 FNYEAQ. The CDR3, as DNA: TGTGCCAGCAGCTTAGAGGTGGGGCCTAACTATGGCTACACCTTC. This codes for CASSLEVGPNYGYTF.

This chain uses TRBV6-5 with TRBJ2-7; TRBD1 matches 7 bases. Germline V gene data show CDR1 as MNHEY and CDR2 as SVGAGI. J was trimmed by 3 bases and V by 5 bases; bases with no gene match: 1. The CDR3 is 12 amino acids. In DNA, the CDR3 is TGTGCCAGCAGTCGACAGGGCTACGAGCAGTACTTC. Protein sequence: CASSRQGYEQYF.

The CDR3 DNA reads as TGTGCCAGCAGCCAAGAGAGGGGGGTCACTGAAGCTTTCTTT. Its translation is CASSQERGVTEAFF. This sequence joins TRBV4-2 and TRBJ1-1; maybe TRBD1 (6 bases). CDR3 length: 14 residues. Germline V gene data show CDR1 as LGHNA and CDR2 as YNFKEQ. V lost 0 bases and J 4 bases, leaving 9 bases between the germline ends.